The rows below give T cell receptor beta chains drawn from one sample of a study of cytomegalovirus exposure and HLA in healthy donors. Method: immunoSEQ multiplex PCR; TCRdb's copy keeps in-frame clones and lacks some. The table lists about 240,000 clones, 80% to 90% of them singletons. The sample comprised PBMCs. These receptors were obtained from a girl aged 2-9 years in good health and CMV-seronegative. Both conserved end residues are part of each CDR3. A D gene is named only where the DNA matches it firmly. The size entry is marked missing in some rows and otherwise reads once, few, many or a size class.

J gene: TRBJ2-1
D gene: -
V gene: TRBV9
clone size: -
CDR3 protein: CASSVDGGGYNEQFF
CDR3 DNA: TGTGCCAGCAGCGTAGATGGCGGAGGATACAATGAGCAGTTCTTC

J gene: TRBJ2-5
D gene: -
V gene: TRBV9
clone size: -
CDR3 protein: CASSVDGSSGETQYF
CDR3 DNA: TGTGCCAGCAGCGTTGACGGGTCCTCGGGAGAGACCCAGTACTTC

J gene: TRBJ2-7
D gene: -
V gene: TRBV5-6
clone size: -
CDR3 protein: CASSLGADSYEQYF
CDR3 DNA: TGTGCCAGCAGCTTGGGAGCGGATTCCTACGAGCAGTACTTC

J gene: TRBJ2-3
D gene: -
V gene: TRBV10-1
clone size: -
CDR3 protein: CASAEDGGTDTQYF
CDR3 DNA: TGCGCCAGCGCCGAAGACGGGGGCACAGATACGCAGTATTTT

J gene: TRBJ2-7
D gene: -
V gene: TRBV10-2
clone size: -
CDR3 protein: CASSESTGWREQYF
CDR3 DNA: TGCGCCAGCAGTGAGTCGACTGGGTGGCGCGAGCAGTACTTC

J gene: TRBJ2-1
D gene: TRBD2
V gene: TRBV10-1
clone size: -
CDR3 protein: CASSESGLAYNEQFF
CDR3 DNA: TGCGCCAGCAGTGAGTCGGGACTAGCCTACAATGAGCAGTTCTTC

J gene: TRBJ1-3
D gene: -
V gene: TRBV30
clone size: -
CDR3 protein: CAWSPTLLSSGNTIYF
CDR3 DNA: TGTGCCTGGAGCCCTACCCTACTAAGCTCTGGAAACACCATATATTTT

J gene: TRBJ2-3
D gene: TRBD2
V gene: TRBV5-1
clone size: once
CDR3 protein: CASSLGLAGGDTQYF
CDR3 DNA: TGCGCCAGCAGCTTGGGACTAGCGGGGGGAGATACGCAGTATTTT

J gene: TRBJ1-2
D gene: -
V gene: TRBV11-2
clone size: -
CDR3 protein: CASSLQEAYGYTF
CDR3 DNA: TGTGCCAGCAGCTTACAAGAAGCCTATGGCTACACCTTC

J gene: TRBJ1-1
D gene: -
V gene: TRBV30
clone size: once
CDR3 protein: CAWKGGAGSGEAFF
CDR3 DNA: TGTGCCTGGAAAGGGGGTGCCGGGTCCGGTGAAGCTTTCTTT

J gene: TRBJ1-2
D gene: TRBD1
V gene: TRBV7-9
clone size: -
CDR3 protein: CASSLETGGYGYTF
CDR3 DNA: TGTGCCAGCAGCTTAGAGACAGGGGGCTATGGCTACACCTTC

J gene: TRBJ1-2
D gene: -
V gene: TRBV18
clone size: -
CDR3 protein: CASSPQIDGYTF
CDR3 DNA: TGTGCCAGCTCACCTCAGATCGATGGCTACACCTTC

J gene: TRBJ1-1
D gene: TRBD1
V gene: TRBV5-1
clone size: -
CDR3 protein: CASLETGGTEAFF
CDR3 DNA: TGCGCCAGCCTTGAGACAGGGGGCACTGAAGCTTTCTTT

J gene: TRBJ2-1
D gene: -
V gene: TRBV5-4
clone size: few
CDR3 protein: CASSRDFSSYNEQFF
CDR3 DNA: TGTGCCAGCAGCCGGGACTTCAGCTCCTACAATGAGCAGTTCTTC

J gene: TRBJ2-3
D gene: TRBD1
V gene: TRBV7-9
clone size: -
CDR3 protein: CASSGAQTGQGIDTQYF
CDR3 DNA: TGTGCCAGCAGCGGCGCCCAGACGGGACAGGGGATAGATACGCAGTATTTT

J gene: TRBJ2-7
D gene: -
V gene: TRBV15
clone size: -
CDR3 protein: CATSRDRAPHHIYEQYF
CDR3 DNA: TGTGCCACCAGCAGAGACAGGGCCCCCCACCACATATACGAGCAGTACTTC

J gene: TRBJ2-2
D gene: TRBD2
V gene: TRBV6-5
clone size: -
CDR3 protein: CATGLAGSNTGELFF
CDR3 DNA: TGTGCCACGGGACTAGCGGGATCTAATACCGGGGAGCTGTTTTTT

J gene: TRBJ2-4
D gene: -
V gene: TRBV29-1
clone size: -
CDR3 protein: CSVEKLEGSIQYF
CDR3 DNA: TGCAGCGTTGAAAAACTAGAAGGGAGTATTCAGTACTTC

J gene: TRBJ2-6
D gene: -
V gene: TRBV27
clone size: -
CDR3 protein: CASSLIRDIAFSGANVLTF
CDR3 DNA: TGTGCCAGCAGTTTAATCCGGGACATCGCCTTCTCTGGGGCCAACGTCCTGACTTTC

J gene: TRBJ1-1
D gene: -
V gene: TRBV5-6
clone size: once
CDR3 protein: CASSTANTEAFF
CDR3 DNA: TGTGCCAGCAGTACAGCTAACACTGAAGCTTTCTTT

J gene: TRBJ2-7
D gene: -
V gene: TRBV9
clone size: -
CDR3 protein: CASSVADRYYEQYF
CDR3 DNA: TGTGCCAGCAGCGTAGCAGACAGGTATTACGAGCAGTACTTC

J gene: TRBJ1-5
D gene: -
V gene: TRBV7-9
clone size: -
CDR3 protein: CASSPEGVNQPQHF
CDR3 DNA: TGTGCCAGCAGCCCAGAGGGTGTCAATCAGCCCCAGCATTTT

J gene: TRBJ2-2
D gene: -
V gene: TRBV30
clone size: -
CDR3 protein: CAWSPSSGAGELFF
CDR3 DNA: TGTGCCTGGAGTCCCTCCTCCGGGGCCGGGGAGCTGTTTTTT

J gene: TRBJ2-4
D gene: -
V gene: TRBV2
clone size: few
CDR3 protein: CASSEFMGLAKNIQYF
CDR3 DNA: TGTGCCAGCAGTGAGTTTATGGGACTAGCCAAAAACATTCAGTACTTC

J gene: TRBJ2-1
D gene: TRBD2
V gene: TRBV7-3
clone size: -
CDR3 protein: CASSLAGGYNEQFF
CDR3 DNA: TGTGCCAGCAGCTTAGCGGGGGGGTACAATGAGCAGTTCTTC

J gene: TRBJ2-7
D gene: -
V gene: TRBV6-5
clone size: -
CDR3 protein: CASSYSKLASEQYF
CDR3 DNA: TGTGCCAGCAGTTACTCGAAACTAGCAAGCGAGCAGTACTTC

J gene: TRBJ1-1
D gene: TRBD1
V gene: TRBV6-5
clone size: once
CDR3 protein: CASRPNRGFEAFF
CDR3 DNA: TGTGCCAGCAGACCGAACAGGGGATTTGAAGCTTTCTTT

J gene: TRBJ2-3
D gene: -
V gene: TRBV5-4
clone size: -
CDR3 protein: CASSLAAKDTQYF
CDR3 DNA: TGTGCCAGCAGCTTGGCAGCGAAAGATACGCAGTATTTT

J gene: TRBJ1-2
D gene: TRBD1
V gene: TRBV5-1
clone size: -
CDR3 protein: CASSMQGDYGYTF
CDR3 DNA: TGCGCCAGCAGCATGCAGGGGGACTATGGCTACACCTTC